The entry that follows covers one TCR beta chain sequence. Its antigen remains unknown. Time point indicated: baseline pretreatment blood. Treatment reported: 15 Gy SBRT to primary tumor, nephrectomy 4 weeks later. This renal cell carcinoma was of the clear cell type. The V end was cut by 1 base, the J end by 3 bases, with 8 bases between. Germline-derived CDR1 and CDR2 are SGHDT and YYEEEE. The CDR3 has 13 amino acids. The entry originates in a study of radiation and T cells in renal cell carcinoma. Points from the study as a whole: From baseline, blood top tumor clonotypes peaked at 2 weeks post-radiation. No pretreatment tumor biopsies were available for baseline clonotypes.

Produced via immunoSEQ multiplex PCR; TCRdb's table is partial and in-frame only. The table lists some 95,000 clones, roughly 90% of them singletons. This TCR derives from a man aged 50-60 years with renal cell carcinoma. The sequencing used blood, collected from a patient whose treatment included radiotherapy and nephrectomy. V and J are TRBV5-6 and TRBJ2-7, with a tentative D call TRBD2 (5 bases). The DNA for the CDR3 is TGTGCCAGCAGCTTGCGGAGGATCTACGAGCAGTACTTC. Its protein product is CASSLRRIYEQYF.